This T cell receptor beta chain was recovered during a study of naive CD8 T cells in extremely preterm neonates. Broader study findings: Relative to older groups, preterm infants had shorter, less trimmed CDR3s with fewer N additions. CDR3 nucleotide sharing was 2.5% to 3% in preterm, more than 0.35% term, around 0.027% children, over 0.0085% adults.

As regards this clone: The antigen is undetermined.

Extremely preterm births at roughly 23-27 weeks of gestation supplied the samples. CDR1 SGDLS and CDR2 YYNGEE come from the germline V gene. V lost 4 bases, J lost 1 base, and 6 bases lay in between. The CDR3 totals 13 residues. Sequencing used immunoSEQ multiplex PCR; TCRdb keeps in-frame clones, though not all of them. Among more than 20,000 clones, roughly 88% were seen once, and the ten largest hold roughly 0.99%. The chain recombines TRBV9 with TRBJ1-3, with D possibly TRBD1 on 6 matching bases. The sequence was obtained from a boy who was born preterm. What was sequenced was naive CD8+ T cells from cord blood. CDR3 DNA sequence: TGTGCCAGCAGCACAGGGTCTGGAAACACCATATATTTT. Its translation: CASSTGSGNTIYF.